One T cell receptor beta chain is described in this entry. Its matching antigen is unknown. The record originates from a study of T cell repertoires in cytomegalovirus infection. About the study: HLA-B-restricted CMV epitopes that are well studied, plus recently identified HLA-C-restricted ones, were used by the study.

Broader study findings: People with CMV and the relevant HLA were identified by cumulative public TCR beta family frequency.

TCRdb fed the reads into MiXCR, producing one record per CDR3 protein. This table has approximately 770,000 distinct CDR3 sequences, 25% to 30% appearing once. The V gene's germline CDR1 is SGHAT and CDR2 FQNNGV. The CDR3 is 13 residues long. The V gene lost 5 bases and the J gene lost 3 bases, with 11 bases spanning the gap. The sequencing used cultured CD8+ T cells from PBMCs, collected from culture after CMV antigen stimulation. This chain joins TRBV11-2 and TRBJ2-7; D not certain. The receptor was derived from a human donor in good health (CMV status not recorded). Some clones in this sample may be carry-over from other donors' samples. This CDR3 is CASSTAGFYEQYF. CDR3 nucleotides: TGTGCCAGCAGCACCGCAGGATTCTACGAGCAGTACTTC.